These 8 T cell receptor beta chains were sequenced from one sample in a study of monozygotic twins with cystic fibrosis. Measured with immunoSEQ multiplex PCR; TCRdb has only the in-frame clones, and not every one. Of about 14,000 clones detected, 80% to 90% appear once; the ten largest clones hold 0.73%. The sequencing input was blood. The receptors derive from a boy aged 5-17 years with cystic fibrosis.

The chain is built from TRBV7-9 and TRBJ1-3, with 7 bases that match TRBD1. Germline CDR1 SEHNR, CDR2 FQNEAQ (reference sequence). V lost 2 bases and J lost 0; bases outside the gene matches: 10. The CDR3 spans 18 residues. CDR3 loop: CASSLSQGVLISGNTIYF. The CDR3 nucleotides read TGTGCCAGCAGCTTAAGCCAGGGGGTGTTGATCTCTGGAAACACCATATATTTT.

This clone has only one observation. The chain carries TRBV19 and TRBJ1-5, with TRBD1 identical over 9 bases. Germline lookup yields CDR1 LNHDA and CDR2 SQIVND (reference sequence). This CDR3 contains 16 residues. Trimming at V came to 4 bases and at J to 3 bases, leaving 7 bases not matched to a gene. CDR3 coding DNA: TGTGCCAGTAGTACCCGGGACAGGGTGGACAATCAGCCCCAGCATTTT. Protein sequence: CASSTRDRVDNQPQHF.

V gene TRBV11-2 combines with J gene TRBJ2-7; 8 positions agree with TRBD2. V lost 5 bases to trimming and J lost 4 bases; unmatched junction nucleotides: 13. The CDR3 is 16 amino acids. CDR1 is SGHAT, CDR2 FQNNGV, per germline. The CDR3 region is CASSPAPGLGLYEQYF. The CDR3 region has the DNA TGTGCCAGCAGCCCCGCACCGGGACTAGGCCTATACGAGCAGTACTTC.

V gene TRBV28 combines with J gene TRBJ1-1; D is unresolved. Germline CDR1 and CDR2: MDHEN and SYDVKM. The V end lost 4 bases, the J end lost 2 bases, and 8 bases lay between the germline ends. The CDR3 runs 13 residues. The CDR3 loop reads CASSSLHNTEAFF. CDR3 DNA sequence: TGTGCCAGCAGTTCCCTCCATAACACTGAAGCTTTCTTT.

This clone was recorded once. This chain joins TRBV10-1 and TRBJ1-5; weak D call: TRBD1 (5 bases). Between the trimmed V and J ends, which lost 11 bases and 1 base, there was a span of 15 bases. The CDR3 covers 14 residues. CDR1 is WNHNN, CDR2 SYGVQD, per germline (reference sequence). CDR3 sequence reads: CARRDPASNQPQHF. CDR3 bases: TGCGCCCGGCGGGACCCCGCCAGCAATCAGCCCCAGCATTTT.

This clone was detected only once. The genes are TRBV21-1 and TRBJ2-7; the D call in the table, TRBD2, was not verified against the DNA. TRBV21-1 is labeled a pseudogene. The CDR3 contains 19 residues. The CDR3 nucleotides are TGTGCCAGCAGCAAAATTCGTGTCGCGGGGGCAAAGCTCTCCTACGAGCAGTACTTC. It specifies CASSKIRVAGAKLSYEQYF.

The CDR3 region is CASSLSQGGGTEAFF. The CDR3 DNA sequence: TGCGCCAGCAGCCTCTCACAGGGTGGAGGCACTGAAGCTTTCTTT. V and J are TRBV4-1 and TRBJ1-1, with a tentative D call TRBD1 (6 bases). The CDR3 loop spans 15 amino acids. Looked up from germline, CDR1 is MGHRA and CDR2 is YSYEKL. Trimming shortened V by 4 bases and J by 4 bases, and 16 bases separated the two germline ends.

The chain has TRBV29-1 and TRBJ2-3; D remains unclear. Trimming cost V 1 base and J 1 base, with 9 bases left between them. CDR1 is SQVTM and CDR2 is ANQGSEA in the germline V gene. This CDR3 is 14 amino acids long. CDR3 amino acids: CSVEGGRRTDTQYF. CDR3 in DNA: TGCAGCGTTGAAGGGGGTCGTCGCACAGATACGCAGTATTTT.